This T cell receptor (beta chain) was sequenced during a study of graft-versus-host responses after intestinal transplantation (dated by TCRdb to the early 2020s). Looking at the study overall: Multivisceral, liver-intestinal, or isolated intestinal transplants were received by the recipients. Every recipient was given anti-thymocyte globulin induction, then maintenance tacrolimus and steroids for about three years. Graft-versus-host and host-versus-graft alloreactive T cell clones were tracked in the graft, circulation and bone marrow after intestinal transplantation using bulk TCR-beta CDR3 sequencing. To identify alloreactive clones, pre-transplant mixed lymphocyte reaction products were sequenced and compared with unstimulated pre-transplant donor and recipient T cells. A cohort of more than 20 intestinal transplant recipients, including one retransplant, was enrolled, and a few patients lacking pretransplant specimens were excluded. Donor T cell macrochimerism was defined as a peak of at least 4% donor T cells among recipient peripheral blood mononuclear cells. Rather than going through the commercial service, samples from three later patients were sequenced in-house on an Illumina MiSeq and processed with MiXCR.

In light of the paper, this sample's time point label describes: cells obtained before transplantation from donor or recipient. CD3+CD4+ and CD3+CD8+ populations were FACS-sorted from unstimulated pre-transplant donor and recipient cells taken from spleen or lymph nodes. V loses 0 bases of germline sequence and J loses 10 bases, and the interval between the two ends is 17 bases. Reading from cysteine to phenylalanine, the CDR3 counts 15 amino acids. The read is trimmed to its CDR3 DNA, 45 bases read in frame from base 1. CDR1 and CDR2 are read off the germline V gene (reference sequence) as SGHKS and YYEKEE. Broad study findings and their caveats: Early after transplant, peak levels of circulating GvH clones were associated with declines in HvG clones. Conclusions were limited by the relatively low number and heterogeneity of intestinal transplant patients. GvH clones were detected in recipient bone marrow, and some appeared earlier in ileal mucosa or blood, consistent with an intestinal mucosal origin. In the allografts of patients with donor T cell macrochimerism, GvH to HvG T cell clonal ratios were high.

The receptor library was made with the immunoSEQ multiplex PCR assay. For most patients, genomic DNA was isolated with the Qiagen DNeasy Blood and Tissue Kit and sent frozen to Adaptive Biotechnologies for TCR sequencing. Adaptive Biotechnologies carried out high-throughput TCR-beta CDR3 sequencing of genomic DNA for most patients. In the source study's methods: TCR sequencing data were retrieved from Adaptive's ImmunoSEQ software for around 19 patients, whereas a few other patients were processed with MiXCR and VDJtools. To correct CD4 versus CD8 sorting errors, any sequence found in both subsets at a frequency ratio below 5:1 was removed. Because the origin of CDR3 nucleotide sequences shared between donor and recipient could not be assigned, those sequences were removed. At least 2-fold expansion over unstimulated cells and a minimum CFSE-low frequency of 0.002% (template counts) or 0.001% (read counts) were required for clones to be classified as alloreactive. Clones were considered mappable if detected in sequenced pre-transplant spleen, lymph node, or MLR CFSE-low populations of the donor or recipient. Cumulative frequency of alloreactive clones was calculated as a percentage of all sequences weighted by copy number. The clones in this table, taken by TCRdb from immuneACCESS, are in-frame only. Not every clone is retained; where verified, under half of the shortfall comes from an unresolved V gene, and the cause of the rest is unknown. D and trimming were read from the DNA, whereas the V and J calls and clone size are those reported in that table. Counted in this sample were about 100,000 clones; more than 75% of them appeared once. The ten largest clones take up 0.85% to 1% of the sample.

Of note for this clone: Its antigen remains unidentified. Per-base quality was not reported, and no clone a single base away is much larger than it.

Sequencing used unstimulated CD4+ T cells sorted from spleen or lymph node cells, obtained before transplant. The TCR comes from a human donor who was the organ donor for an intestinal transplant. In this chain, TRBV5-5 is recombined with TRBJ2-1; the D region may be TRBD1 or TRBD2, each matching 5 bases equally. The sequence in DNA is TGTGCCAGCAGCTTGGGGGGACGAAGCTTTTACGAGCAGTTCTTC. It translates as CASSLGGRSFYEQFF. The full variable domain, completed from the reference TRBV5-5 and TRBJ2-1 proteins outside the CDR3, reads DAGVTQSPTHLIKTRGQQVTLRCSPISGHKSVSWYQQVLGQGPQFIFQYYEKEERGRGNFPDRFSARQFPNYSSELNVNALLLGDSALYLCASSLGGRSFYEQFFGPGTRLTVL.